This T cell receptor beta chain originates from a study of beta chain features in type 1 diabetes. What was sequenced were expressed TCRB transcripts, since all of the isolated RNA had been reverse transcribed. Sequencing used immunoSEQ multiplex PCR; TCRdb keeps in-frame clones, though not all of them. The data hold about 320,000 clones, with about 14% observed a single time. There are many counts of this clone. Its antigen remains unidentified. Findings of the study overall: The influence of HLA type on TCRB rearrangement stayed undetermined.

Looked up from germline, CDR1 is KGHSH and CDR2 is LQKENI. V was trimmed by 1 base and J by 3 bases, leaving 10 bases between them. CDR3 size: 15 residues. Donors underwent one heparinised blood draw, around 120 mL on average. The chain has TRBV18 and TRBJ1-5; TRBD1 is a possible D gene (6 bases). The TCR comes from a young man in good health. The sequenced sample was central memory CD4+ T cells from blood. CDR3 protein: CASSPLGTSNQPQHF. CDR3 DNA: TGTGCCAGCTCACCACTGGGGACATCCAATCAGCCCCAGCATTTT.